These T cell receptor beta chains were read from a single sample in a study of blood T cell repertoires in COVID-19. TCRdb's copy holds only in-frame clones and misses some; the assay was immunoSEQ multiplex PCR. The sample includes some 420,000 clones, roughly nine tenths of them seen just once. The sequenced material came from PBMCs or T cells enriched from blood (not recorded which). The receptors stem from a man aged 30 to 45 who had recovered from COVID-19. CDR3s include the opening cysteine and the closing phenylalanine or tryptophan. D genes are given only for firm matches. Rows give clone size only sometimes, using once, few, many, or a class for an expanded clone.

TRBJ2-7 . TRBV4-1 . CASSQEGSLYPYEQYF TGCGCCAGCAGCCAAGAAGGTAGCCTTTACCCCTACGAGCAGTACTTC
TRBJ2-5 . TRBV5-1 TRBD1 CASSHSGTGANQETQYF TGCGCCAGCAGCCACTCCGGGACAGGGGCCAACCAAGAGACCCAGTACTTC
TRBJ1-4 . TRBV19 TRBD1 CAARRAGGATNEKLFF TGTGCCGCACGCCGCGCAGGGGGCGCGACTAATGAAAAACTGTTTTTT
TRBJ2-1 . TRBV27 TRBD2 CASGGLAGYNEQFF TGTGCCAGCGGAGGACTAGCGGGATACAATGAGCAGTTCTTC
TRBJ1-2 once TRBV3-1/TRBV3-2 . CASSPGRGTVYGYTF TGTGCCAGCAGCCCCGGGAGGGGGACGGTCTATGGCTACACCTTC
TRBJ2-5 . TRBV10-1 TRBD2 CASSRGLAGGETQYF TGCGCCAGCAGCCGAGGACTAGCGGGAGGAGAGACCCAGTACTTC
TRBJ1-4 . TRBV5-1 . CASSLGGVDEKLFF TGCGCCAGCAGCTTGGGTGGAGTGGATGAAAAACTGTTTTTT
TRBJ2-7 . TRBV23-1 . CASTRPPGKISYEQYF TGCGCCAGCACGCGACCCCCCGGGAAAATCTCCTACGAGCAGTACTTC
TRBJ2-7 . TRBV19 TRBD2 CASSKTGLATYEQYF TGTGCCAGTAGTAAAACGGGACTAGCGACCTACGAGCAGTACTTC
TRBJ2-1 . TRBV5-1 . CASSSGDGGANEQFF TGCGCCAGCAGTTCGGGGGATGGGGGAGCCAATGAGCAGTTCTTC
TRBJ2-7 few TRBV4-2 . CASSLDPGLSYEQYF TGTGCCAGCAGCCTGGACCCGGGACTTTCTTACGAGCAGTACTTC
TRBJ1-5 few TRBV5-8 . CASSFDRGGENQPQHF TGTGCCAGCAGCTTCGATCGGGGCGGGGAGAATCAGCCCCAGCATTTT
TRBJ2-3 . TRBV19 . CASSKPGVADTQYF TGTGCCAGTAGTAAACCCGGAGTTGCAGATACGCAGTATTTT
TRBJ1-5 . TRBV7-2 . CASSLGGTPWGNQPQHF TGTGCCAGCAGCTTAGGAGGGACACCCTGGGGCAATCAGCCCCAGCATTTT
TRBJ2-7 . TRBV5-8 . CASSLSLTRAYEQYF TGTGCCAGCAGTCTAAGTTTGACTAGAGCCTACGAGCAGTACTTC
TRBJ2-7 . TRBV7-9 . CASIHSGGTEQYF TGTGCCAGCATCCACTCGGGGGGCACCGAGCAGTACTTC
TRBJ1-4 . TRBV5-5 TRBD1 CASSLGQGTEKLFF TGTGCCAGCAGCTTGGGACAGGGAACTGAAAAACTGTTTTTT
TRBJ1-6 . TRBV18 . CASSPRTANNSPLHF TGTGCCAGCTCACCACGGACAGCAAATAATTCACCCCTCCACTTT
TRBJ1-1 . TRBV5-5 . CASSSRPGDTEAFF TGTGCCAGCAGCTCCCGGCCCGGGGACACTGAAGCTTTCTTT
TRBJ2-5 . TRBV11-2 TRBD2 CASSDVSGIETQYF TGTGCCAGCAGTGACGTTAGCGGGATTGAGACCCAGTACTTC
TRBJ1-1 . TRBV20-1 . CSASSRGTEAFF TGCAGTGCTAGTTCACGGGGGACTGAAGCTTTCTTT
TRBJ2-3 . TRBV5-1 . CASSPGSRTDTQYF TGCGCCAGCAGCCCCGGGAGCCGCACAGATACGCAGTATTTT
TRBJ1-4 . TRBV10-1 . CASSESGGTEKLFF TGCGCCAGCAGTGAGTCGGGGGGAACTGAAAAACTGTTTTTT
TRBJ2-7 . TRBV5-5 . CASSSGYDSYEQYF TGTGCCAGCAGCTCAGGGTACGATTCCTACGAGCAGTACTTC
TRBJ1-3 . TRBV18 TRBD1 CASSPRQGSGNTIYF TGTGCCAGCTCACCACGACAGGGCTCTGGAAACACCATATATTTT
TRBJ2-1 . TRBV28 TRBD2 CASSDEREKYNEQFF TGTGCCAGCAGTGACGAGCGGGAGAAGTACAATGAGCAGTTCTTC
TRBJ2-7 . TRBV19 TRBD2 CASSITSGRVQYF TGTGCCAGTAGTATTACTAGCGGGAGAGTGCAGTACTTC
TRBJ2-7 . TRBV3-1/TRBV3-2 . CASSPNAGTYEQYF TGTGCCAGCAGCCCCAACGCGGGAACATACGAGCAGTACTTC
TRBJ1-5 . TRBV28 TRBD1 CASSPQGRGPPSNQPQHF TGTGCCAGCAGCCCACAGGGGAGAGGCCCCCCGAGCAATCAGCCCCAGCATTTT
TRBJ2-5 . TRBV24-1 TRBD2 CATSISSGSKETQYF TGTGCCACCAGTATATCTAGCGGGAGTAAAGAGACCCAGTACTTC
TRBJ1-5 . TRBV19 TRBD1 CASSTGGGGNQPQHF TGTGCCAGTAGTACGGGAGGGGGCGGGAATCAGCCCCAGCATTTT
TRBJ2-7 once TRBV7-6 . CASSTSTSIPTYEQYF TGTGCCAGCAGCACTAGCACGTCCATTCCAACCTACGAGCAGTACTTC
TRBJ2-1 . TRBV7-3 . CASSPRGGSGSNEQFF TGTGCCAGCAGCCCCCGAGGTGGTAGCGGTTCCAATGAGCAGTTCTTC